Listed here is a single T cell receptor beta chain. Its antigen remains unknown. An end of the junction differs from the germline gene, which may be a read error. The PCR employed 60 Vbeta primers together with 13 Jbeta primers. Here immunoSEQ multiplex PCR was the method, and the copy in TCRdb shows in-frame clones only, minus some. The table shows some 180,000 clones, with roughly 80% occurring only once. The CDR3 is 14 amino acids. Germline V gene data show CDR1 as GTSNPN and CDR2 as SVGIG (reference sequence). These data originate in a study of cytomegalovirus exposure and HLA in healthy donors. Study-wide results and limits: Sequencing likely caused a cluster of highly shared sequence variants. Among the most significant clusters, several appeared linked to common viral pathogens in a later analysis.

Sequenced input: PBMCs. The receptor's source is a male donor in good health and CMV-seronegative. This rearrangement joins TRBV30 to TRBJ1-4; D not certain. The DNA for the CDR3 is TGTGCCTTGAGTGACCACCCCTTTAGAGAAAAACTGTTTTTT. As protein: CALSDHPFREKLFF.